The rows below give T cell receptor beta chains drawn from one sample of a study of vaccination and CD4 T cells after COVID-19. The antigens for these receptors are not known. MiXCR was run by TCRdb on the PCR reads, yielding one entry per CDR3 protein. The data contain about 22,000 distinct CDR3 sequences, 32% of them singletons. The sample comprised cultured CD4+ T cells from blood. These receptors came from a human donor with COVID-19. The CDR3 runs from the conserved cysteine through the conserved F or W. The D gene is left open where the match is weak. Clone size, where shown, is once, few, many, or a class for clones that have expanded.

.	TRBV11-2	TRBJ1-1	.	TGTGCCAGCAGTCGCCAAGCTTTCTTT	CASSRQAFF
.	TRBV4-1	TRBJ1-2	.	TGCGCCAGCAGCCAAGATCGCGATCGCTATGGCTACACCTTC	CASSQDRDRYGYTF
few	TRBV7-2	TRBJ1-6	TRBD1	TGTGCCAGCAGACTTGACAGGGTTTCACCCCTCCACTTT	CASRLDRVSPLHF
.	TRBV20-1	TRBJ2-3	.	TGCAGTGCTCTACAGGGTTTTGGCACAGATACGCAGTATTTT	CSALQGFGTDTQYF
few	TRBV4-2	TRBJ1-2	TRBD1	TGTGCCAGCAGCCAAGATTTGGGACAGGGGATGGTTAGCTCTAACTATGGCTACACCTTC	CASSQDLGQGMVSSNYGYTF
.	TRBV24-1	TRBJ2-3	TRBD2	TGTGCCACCAGTGAGGTCTTGCCGGGGGGTACAGATACGCAGTATTTT	CATSEVLPGGTDTQYF
few	TRBV20-1	TRBJ2-5	.	TGCAGTGTCACCCGGGGGCAAGAGACCCAGTACTTC	CSVTRGQETQYF
.	TRBV2	TRBJ2-2	TRBD1	TGTGCCAGCAGTGAACAGGGGGCGCGGACCGGGGAGCTGTTTTTT	CASSEQGARTGELFF
few	TRBV10-3	TRBJ1-6	TRBD1	TGTGCCATCAGTCGCAATTCCGGGACAGGCTTGGATAATTCACCCCTCCACTTT	CAISRNSGTGLDNSPLHF
.	TRBV7-3	TRBJ2-1	.	TGTGCCAGCAGCTTAATGGGACGGACTGGGGAGCAGTTCTTC	CASSLMGRTGEQFF
few	TRBV20-1	TRBJ1-5	.	TGCAGTGCTAGTCCTTCGGACTATAGCAATCAGCCCCAGCATTTT	CSASPSDYSNQPQHF
few	TRBV27	TRBJ2-7	.	TGTGCCAGCAGGTCAGGGGAGGTTTCCTACGAGCAGTACTTC	CASRSGEVSYEQYF
.	TRBV15	TRBJ1-2	.	TGTGCCACCAGCAGAGATCGGAACTATGGCTACACCTTC	CATSRDRNYGYTF
.	TRBV28	TRBJ2-1	.	TGTGCCAGCAGTTTAGGGGTTCTAGCGTACAATGAGCAGTTCTTC	CASSLGVLAYNEQFF
few	TRBV7-6	TRBJ2-5	TRBD1	TGTGCCAGCAGCCTGGACAGGGGAAAAGAGACCCAGTACTTC	CASSLDRGKETQYF
.	TRBV15	TRBJ2-5	TRBD2	TGTGCCACCAGCGGAATAGGACTAGCGGGGGGGCGAGAGACCCAGTACTTC	CATSGIGLAGGRETQYF
.	TRBV10-2	TRBJ2-6	TRBD1	TGCGCCAGCAGTGACCTCCTGGGACAGGGGGCCTCTGGGGCCAACGTCCTGACTTTC	CASSDLLGQGASGANVLTF
.	TRBV7-2	TRBJ2-7	.	TGTGCCAGCAGCTTAGCGGATCGGGTCTACGAGCAGTACTTC	CASSLADRVYEQYF
.	TRBV6-1	TRBJ1-2	.	TGTGCCAGCAGCGCAGACCCCTCCTTCTATGGCTACACCTTC	CASSADPSFYGYTF
.	TRBV2	TRBJ2-7	.	TGTGCCAGCAGGCAGGCCACTAACTACGAGCAGTACTTC	CASRQATNYEQYF
.	TRBV5-3	TRBJ2-7	.	TGTGCCAGAAGCTTGCGGGCGGACTACGAGCAGTACTTC	CARSLRADYEQYF
.	TRBV6-2/TRBV6-3	TRBJ1-2	.	TGTGCCAGCAGGGACAAGCTAGATGGCTACACCTTC	CASRDKLDGYTF